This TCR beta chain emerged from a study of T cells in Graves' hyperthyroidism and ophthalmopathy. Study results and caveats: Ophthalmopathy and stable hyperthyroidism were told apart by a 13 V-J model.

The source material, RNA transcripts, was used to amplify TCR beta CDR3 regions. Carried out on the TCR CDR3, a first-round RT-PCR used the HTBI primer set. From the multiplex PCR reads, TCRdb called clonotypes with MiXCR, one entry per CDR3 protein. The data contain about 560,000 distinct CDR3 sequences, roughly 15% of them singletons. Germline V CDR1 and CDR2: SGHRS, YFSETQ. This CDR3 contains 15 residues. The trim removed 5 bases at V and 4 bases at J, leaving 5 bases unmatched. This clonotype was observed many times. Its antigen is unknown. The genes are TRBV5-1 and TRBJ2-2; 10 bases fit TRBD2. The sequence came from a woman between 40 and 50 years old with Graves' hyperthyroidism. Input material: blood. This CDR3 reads CASRELAGSTGELFF. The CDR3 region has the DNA TGCGCCAGCAGAGAACTAGCGGGAAGCACCGGGGAGCTGTTTTTT.